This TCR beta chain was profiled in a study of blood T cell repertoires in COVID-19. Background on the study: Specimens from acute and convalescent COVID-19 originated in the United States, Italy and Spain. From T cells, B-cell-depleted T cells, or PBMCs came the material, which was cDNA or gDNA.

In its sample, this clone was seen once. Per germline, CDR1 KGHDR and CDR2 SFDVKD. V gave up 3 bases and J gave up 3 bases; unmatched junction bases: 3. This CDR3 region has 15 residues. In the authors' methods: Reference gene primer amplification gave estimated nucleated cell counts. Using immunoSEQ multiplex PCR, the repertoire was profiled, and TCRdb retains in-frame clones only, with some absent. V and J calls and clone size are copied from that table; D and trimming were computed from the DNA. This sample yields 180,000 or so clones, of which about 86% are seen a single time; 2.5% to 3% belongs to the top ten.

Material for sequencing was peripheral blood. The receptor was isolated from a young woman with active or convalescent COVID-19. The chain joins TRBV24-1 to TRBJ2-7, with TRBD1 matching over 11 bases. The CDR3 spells CATSDVGTGGYEQYF. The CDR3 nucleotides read TGTGCCACCAGTGATGTCGGGACAGGGGGCTACGAGCAGTACTTC.